This T cell receptor beta chain was captured in a study of cytomegalovirus exposure and HLA in healthy donors. A remark on this clone: Antigen: not known.

Study-wide results and caveats: Reported performance of the classifier showed diagnosis of cytomegalovirus status with high specificity and sensitivity.

The PCR contained 60 Vbeta and 13 Jbeta primers. Sequencing used immunoSEQ multiplex PCR; TCRdb keeps in-frame clones, though not all of them. The sample shows around 100,000 clones, around 77% of them seen only once. Per the germline V gene, CDR1 is MNHEY and CDR2 is SVGAGI. The CDR3 is 13 residues long. Trimming removed 5 bases from V and 6 bases from J; junction bases left unmatched: 4. The chain links TRBV6-5 to TRBJ1-1; 9 nucleotides line up with TRBD1. Material for sequencing was PBMCs. The receptor's source is a woman in her 30s in good health and CMV-seropositive. CDR3 region: CASSGHRGPEAFF. DNA for the CDR3: TGTGCCAGCAGTGGGCACAGGGGGCCTGAAGCTTTCTTT.